The 30 T cell receptor beta chains given below trace back to one sample, sequenced in a study of cytomegalovirus exposure and HLA in healthy donors. Use of 60 Vbeta and 13 Jbeta primers characterized the PCR. Measured with immunoSEQ multiplex PCR; TCRdb has only the in-frame clones, and not every one. The table for this sample gives around 70,000 clones. Sequencing was carried out using PBMCs. The origin of the receptors is a woman in her 40s in good health and CMV-seropositive.

This chain connects TRBV7-9 to TRBJ2-4; 9 positions match TRBD2. This CDR3 is 13 amino acids long. CDR1 SEHNR and CDR2 FQNEAQ come from the germline V gene (reference sequence). With 6 bases clipped from V and 9 bases from J, the junction kept 6 bases outside the gene matches. CDR3 in DNA: TGTGCCAGCAGTTGGACTAGCGATAGCATTCAGTACTTC. The encoded protein is CASSWTSDSIQYF.

This chain connects TRBV16 to TRBJ2-1; TRBD2 matches 12 bases. CDR1 and CDR2 (germline): KGHSY, FQNENV. CDR3 size: 19 residues. The ends lost 4 bases at V and 8 bases at J; junction bases unmatched: 18. The DNA for the CDR3 is TGTGCCAGCAGCCCCTACGCCCTAGGACTAGCGGGGAGGAACTATGAGCAGTTCTTC. This translates into CASSPYALGLAGRNYEQFF.

The chain carries TRBV6-4 and TRBJ2-2; D is undetermined. Looked up from germline, CDR1 is MRHNA and CDR2 is SNTAGT. V shed 4 bases and J shed 1 base, with 4 bases lying between them. The CDR3 consists of 13 residues. The CDR3 is CASSVENTGELFF. As DNA, the CDR3 is TGTGCCAGCAGTGTAGAGAACACCGGGGAGCTGTTTTTT.

The chain uses TRBV2 and TRBJ2-4; 9 nucleotides agree with TRBD1. The CDR3 has 12 amino acids. V lost 6 bases and J lost 9; bases outside the gene matches: 3. CDR1 SNHLY and CDR2 FYNNEI come from the germline V gene. CDR3 nucleotides: TGTGCCAGCAGGGACAGGGGAGCCATTCAGTACTTC. Amino acid sequence: CASRDRGAIQYF.

This chain links TRBV6-4 with TRBJ2-1, with 9 nucleotides matching TRBD1. CDR1 is MRHNA and CDR2 is SNTAGT in the germline V gene. The ends lost 0 bases at V and 6 bases at J; junction bases unmatched: 3. The CDR3 runs 15 residues. This CDR3 reads CASSDSYRGRNEQFF. The CDR3 nucleotides read TGTGCCAGCAGTGACTCTTACAGGGGGCGCAATGAGCAGTTCTTC.

The chain links TRBV4-1 to TRBJ1-1, with D perhaps TRBD1 (6 bases). The CDR3 is 15 residues long. V was shortened by 1 base and J by 7 bases, with 16 bases between the two germline ends. CDR1 and CDR2 from the germline V gene are MGHRA and YSYEKL. The CDR3, as DNA: TGCGCCAGCAGCCAAGCAGGGCTTGGGACACTTGAAGCTTTCTTT. It yields the protein CASSQAGLGTLEAFF.

The chain carries TRBV6-4 and TRBJ1-1, with D possibly matching TRBD1 (5 bases). CDR3 length: 14 residues. V was clipped by 5 bases and J by 1 base, with 11 bases between them. The germline V gene encodes CDR1 MRHNA and CDR2 SNTAGT. CDR3 DNA: TGTGCCAGCAGTCGGGAGGGGACGAACACTGAAGCTTTCTTT. Translated: CASSREGTNTEAFF.

The rearrangement uses TRBV4-2 and TRBJ1-2; D is unclear. The CDR3 length is 14 residues. The V and J ends lost 1 base and 6 bases respectively, with 12 bases between them. Germline V gene sequence: CDR1 LGHNA, CDR2 YNFKEQ. In nucleotides, the CDR3 is TGTGCCAGCAGCCAAGGTAAACTTGCGGATGGCTACACCTTC. This translates into CASSQGKLADGYTF.

V is TRBV19 and J is TRBJ2-3, with D perhaps matching TRBD2 (5 bases). The CDR3 runs to 15 residues. V was shortened by 9 bases and J by 5 bases, with 21 bases between the two germline ends. The germline V gene has CDR1 LNHDA and CDR2 SQIVND (reference sequence). CDR3 nucleotide sequence: TGTGCCAGCCAAGGAACAAGGTCCGGGAAAGATACGCAGTATTTT. As protein: CASQGTRSGKDTQYF.

This chain links TRBV19 with TRBJ1-2; TRBD1 is a possible D gene (5 bases). The germline gives CDR1 LNHDA, CDR2 SQIVND (reference sequence). The CDR3 length is 12 residues. The V end lost 5 bases, the J end lost 3 bases, and 7 bases lay between the germline ends. CDR3 in amino acids: CASSDSYYGYTF. In DNA, the CDR3 is TGTGCCAGTAGTGACAGTTACTATGGCTACACCTTC.

V gene TRBV7-2 combines with J gene TRBJ2-1; D is perhaps TRBD2 (5 bases). Trimming took off 5 bases at V and 0 bases at J, with 17 bases between the two ends. Germline CDR1 SGHTA, CDR2 FQGNSA. There are 17 residues in the CDR3. As DNA, the CDR3 is TGTGCCAGCAGCCGACTCTATGGACTGAGCTCCTACAATGAGCAGTTCTTC. Amino acids: CASSRLYGLSSYNEQFF.

The genes are TRBV28 and TRBJ2-3; perhaps TRBD1 as D (5 bases). Germline lookup yields CDR1 MDHEN and CDR2 SYDVKM. This CDR3 spans 14 amino acids. Trimming took 3 bases from V and 2 from J, leaving 9 bases between them. The CDR3: CASSLGLNTDTQYF. The CDR3, as DNA: TGTGCCAGCAGTTTGGGGCTCAACACAGATACGCAGTATTTT.

The rearrangement links TRBV5-6 to TRBJ2-7; a weak D match, TRBD2 (6 bases). This CDR3 has 16 amino acids. Germline V gene lookup returns CDR1 SGHDT and CDR2 YYEEEE. Trimming cost V 4 bases and J 0 bases, with 17 bases left between them. CDR3 DNA: TGTGCCAGCAGCCCCAAGGTAGGGAGGACCTCCTACGAGCAGTACTTC. This codes for CASSPKVGRTSYEQYF.

The CDR3 bases are TGTGCCTGGAGGGACAGGGAGACCCAGTACTTC. This codes for CAWRDRETQYF. The V call is TRBV30, the J call TRBJ2-5; 7 positions agree with TRBD1. The CDR3 consists of 11 residues. After removal of 3 bases from V and 5 bases from J, the junction contained 0 bases not matched to a gene. Germline V gives CDR1 GTSNPN, CDR2 SVGIG (reference sequence). The entire variable domain, with the rest obtained from reference TRBV30 and TRBJ2-5, is as follows: SQTIHQWPATLVQPVGSPLSLECTVEGTSNPNLYWYRQAAGRGLQLLFYSVGIGQISSEVPQNLSASRPQDRQFILSSKKLLLSDSGFYLCAWRDRETQYFGPGTRLLVL.

The chain is built from TRBV9 and TRBJ2-2, with TRBD2 as a possible D gene (6 bases). This CDR3 has 16 residues. CDR1 and CDR2 from the germline V gene are SGDLS and YYNGEE. V dropped 3 bases and J dropped 0 bases, with 12 bases sitting between them. CDR3 in DNA: TGTGCCAGCAGCGGCGGGACTTCCTCGAACACCGGGGAGCTGTTTTTT. As protein: CASSGGTSSNTGELFF.

The V call is TRBV28, the J call TRBJ2-3, with 12 nucleotides matching TRBD2. Germline assignment: CDR1 MDHEN and CDR2 SYDVKM. This CDR3 contains 18 residues. The J segment lost 0 bases and the V segment lost 5 bases, leaving 9 bases of the junction unmatched. The CDR3 loop reads CASSETSGGTASTDTQYF. CDR3 coding DNA: TGTGCCAGCAGTGAAACTAGCGGGGGGACCGCTAGCACAGATACGCAGTATTTT.

V and J are TRBV7-3 and TRBJ2-2; perhaps TRBD2 as D (6 bases). Germline-derived CDR1 and CDR2 are SGHTA and FQGTGA. Trimming shortened V by 2 bases and J by 3 bases, and 10 bases separated the two germline ends. The CDR3 spans 15 residues. Written as DNA, the CDR3 is TGTGCCAGCAGCTTAGCGGGCGGGGACACCGGGGAGCTGTTTTTT. Translating gives CASSLAGGDTGELFF.

The chain combines TRBV29-1 with TRBJ2-2, with 13 bases matching TRBD2. The CDR3 length is 17 residues. Germline V gene lookup returns CDR1 SQVTM and CDR2 ANQGSEA. Losses at the gene ends were 4 bases for V and 5 bases for J; bases not matched to a gene: 10. In DNA form, the CDR3 reads TGCAGCGTTGGTAAACTAGCGGGGGGGACCTTTACCGGGGAGCTGTTTTTT. This encodes CSVGKLAGGTFTGELFF.

The V gene is TRBV7-9, the J gene TRBJ1-3; TRBD1 aligns across 10 bases. Trimming removed 4 bases from V and 4 bases from J; junction bases left unmatched: 7. This CDR3 is built from 16 residues. Germline CDR1 is SEHNR and CDR2 is FQNEAQ (reference sequence). The CDR3 DNA sequence: TGTGCCAGCAGCTCAGGGACAGGGGTCGCAGGAAACACCATATATTTT. This sequence encodes CASSSGTGVAGNTIYF.

This rearrangement joins TRBV15 to TRBJ1-2; possible D gene TRBD1, 6 bases. CDR3 length equals 14 residues. Germline V CDR1 and CDR2: LNHNV, YYDKDF (reference sequence). V dropped 5 bases and J dropped 4 bases, with 14 bases sitting between them. CDR3 loop: CATSRRTESYGYTF. In DNA, the CDR3 is TGTGCCACCAGCCGAAGGACAGAGAGCTATGGCTACACCTTC.

The gene calls are TRBV2 and TRBJ2-5, with D perhaps TRBD1 (5 bases). This CDR3 spans 13 amino acids. The V and J ends lost 3 bases and 5 bases respectively, with 10 bases between them. Germline CDR1 is SNHLY and CDR2 is FYNNEI. The CDR3 here is CASSDRGPETQYF. CDR3 nucleotides: TGTGCCAGCAGTGATAGGGGCCCGGAGACCCAGTACTTC.

The chain combines TRBV4-2 with TRBJ1-5; 9 positions match TRBD1. The length of the CDR3 is 15 residues. Germline values: CDR1 LGHNA, CDR2 YNFKEQ. V was clipped by 4 bases and J by 4 bases; unmatched bases: 5. CDR3 region: CASSPRDRDNQPQHF. DNA of the CDR3: TGTGCCAGCAGCCCCCGGGACAGGGATAATCAGCCCCAGCATTTT.

V usage is TRBV27 and J usage is TRBJ2-4; TRBD2 aligns across 13 bases. This CDR3 has 15 residues. Germline V gives CDR1 MNHEY, CDR2 SMNVEV (reference sequence). With V trimmed by 6 bases and J by 8 bases, 7 bases remained unmatched. CDR3 sequence (DNA): TGTGCCAGCAGGACGACTAGCGGGGGGTTGGACATTCAGTACTTC. Translated, it gives CASRTTSGGLDIQYF.

Turning to this clone: A junction end diverges from the germline sequence, so it may reflect a read error. The chain carries TRBV28 and TRBJ1-2; 11 nucleotides match TRBD1. This CDR3 has 15 residues. The germline V gene encodes CDR1 MDHEN and CDR2 SYDVKM. CDR3 in DNA: TGTGCCAGCAGTCCCTCAGTCCCGGGACAGGGGGGGAGCGCCTTC. As protein: CASSPSVPGQGGSAF.

The chain combines TRBV6-5 with TRBJ2-5; D gene unclear. The CDR3 is 14 amino acids. In germline, CDR1 is MNHEY, CDR2 SVGAGI. Trimming shortened V by 3 bases and J by 2 bases, and 10 bases separated the two germline ends. CDR3 DNA sequence: TGTGCCAGCAGTTATTCCCACTCACAAGAGACCCAGTACTTC. Translation gives CASSYSHSQETQYF.

The chain joins TRBV9 to TRBJ2-2; D not resolved. Between the trimmed V and J ends, which lost 0 bases and 4 bases, there was a span of 10 bases. In germline, CDR1 is SGDLS, CDR2 YYNGEE. The length of the CDR3 is 15 residues. The CDR3 DNA reads as TGTGCCAGCAGCGTAGCACAGCTTCCCACCGGGGAGCTGTTTTTT. This encodes CASSVAQLPTGELFF. Looking up the rest from reference TRBV9 and TRBJ2-2 gives the full variable domain: DSGVTQTPKHLITATGQRVTLRCSPRSGDLSVYWYQQSLDQGLQFLIQYYNGEERAKGNILERFSAQQFPDLHSELNLSSLELGDSALYFCASSVAQLPTGELFFGEGSRLTVL.

The gene calls are TRBV7-8 and TRBJ2-7; D remains ambiguous. CDR3 length: 14 residues. Germline lookup yields CDR1 SGHVS and CDR2 FQNEAQ. Trimming took off 1 base at V and 0 bases at J, with 7 bases between the two ends. CDR3 sequence reads: CASSLDPSSYEQYF. CDR3 nucleotides: TGTGCCAGCAGCTTAGATCCCAGCTCCTACGAGCAGTACTTC.

The rearrangement uses TRBV5-1 and TRBJ1-2; D is unresolved. Germline V gene lookup returns CDR1 SGHRS and CDR2 YFSETQ. This CDR3 contains 15 residues. V was clipped by 0 bases and J by 7 bases, with 16 bases between them. CDR3 sequence reads: CASSLGRPGYSGYTF. DNA for the CDR3: TGCGCCAGCAGCTTGGGCCGGCCGGGTTACTCTGGCTACACCTTC. Combining the CDR3 with reference TRBV5-1 and TRBJ1-2 gives the whole variable domain KAGVTQTPRYLIKTRGQQVTLSCSPISGHRSVSWYQQTPGQGLQFLFEYFSETQRNKGNFPGRFSGRQFSNSRSEMNVSTLELGDSALYLCASSLGRPGYSGYTFGSGTRLTVV.

This chain connects TRBV7-2 to TRBJ2-1; 10 positions agree with TRBD2. This CDR3 is 16 amino acids long. The junction had 3 bases not matched to a gene; V was cut back by 3 bases and J by 1 base. Germline V gene lookup returns CDR1 SGHTA and CDR2 FQGNSA. CDR3 region: CASSLTSGYSYNEQFF. The DNA for the CDR3 is TGTGCCAGCAGCTTGACTAGCGGGTATTCCTACAATGAGCAGTTCTTC.

The chain carries TRBV29-1 and TRBJ2-3, with 12 bases aligning to TRBD2. Per germline, CDR1 SQVTM and CDR2 ANQGSEA. This CDR3 contains 17 residues. V lost 0 bases to trimming and J lost 3 bases; unmatched junction nucleotides: 7. For the CDR3, the DNA is TGCAGCGTTGAAGATTTCTCGACTAGCGGGAGAACAGATACGCAGTATTTT. Protein product: CSVEDFSTSGRTDTQYF.